The subject of this entry is one T cell receptor (beta chain). Germline CDR1 is LNHDA and CDR2 is SQIVND (reference sequence). CDR3 length: 14 amino acids. The trim removed 4 bases at V and 4 bases at J, leaving 1 base unmatched. PCR was performed using 60 Vbeta and 13 Jbeta primers. Sequencing used immunoSEQ multiplex PCR; TCRdb keeps in-frame clones, though not all of them. The sample shows about 100,000 clones, 65% to 75% of them seen only once. The record originates from a study of cytomegalovirus exposure and HLA in healthy donors. Specimen: PBMCs. This TCR came from a man between 35 and 55 years old in good health and CMV-seropositive. The chain links TRBV19 to TRBJ2-2, with TRBD2 matching 9 bases. The CDR3 DNA reads as TGTGCCAGTAGTAGCGGGGGGGGCACCGGGGAGCTGTTTTTT. This sequence encodes CASSSGGGTGELFF.